This record covers a single TCR beta chain. The data were obtained in a study of cytomegalovirus exposure and HLA in healthy donors. PCR involved 60 Vbeta and 13 Jbeta primers. Here immunoSEQ multiplex PCR was the method, and the copy in TCRdb shows in-frame clones only, minus some. The table records 140,000 to 150,000 clones, around 79% of them present only once. Between the trimmed V and J ends, which lost 3 bases and 0 bases, there was a span of 8 bases. CDR3 size: 14 residues. Per germline, CDR1 SGHTA and CDR2 FQGNSA. The chain has TRBV7-2 and TRBJ1-2, with unresolved D. This receptor was obtained from a man between 40 and 49 years old in good health and CMV-seropositive. Material for sequencing was PBMCs. DNA for the CDR3: TGTGCCAGCAGCTTCGGGAGCACTAACTATGGCTACACCTTC. Its translation: CASSFGSTNYGYTF.